This T cell receptor beta chain stems from a study of human T cells and chemical hapten exposure (TCRdb year 2021). For the study in its entirety: For sensitization, 2% DPC in acetone was applied to a roughly 2 cm by roughly 2 cm area of upper inner arm skin. Weekly therapeutic DPC doses were additionally applied to the scalp of patients throughout the approximately 24-week study period. Patch tests used Finn chambers with 0.01% DPC on the upper back, scored after 6 days by International Contact Dermatitis Research Group standards. The patient cohort, mostly female, included alopecia areata with under or over 50% scalp involvement, alopecia totalis and alopecia universalis. Libraries were pooled for sequencing, and per-sample TCR yields varied mainly because of small differences in library volumes within the pool. This study followed changes in the peripheral blood TCR repertoire in vivo during primary and secondary sensitization of alopecia patients to the hapten diphenylcyclopropenone (DPC). Blood was sampled from patients pre-sensitization (week 0) and at 2, 6 and about 24 weeks after DPC sensitization. For TCR sequencing, blood came from some 31 alopecia patients at anywhere from one to four time points (pre-sensitization, 2, 6 and 24 weeks). The full study reports these points: The number of PT1 expanded TCRs positively correlated with patch test score, significant at thresholds 8, 16 and 32 but not 4. Compared with pre-sensitization or healthy control sets, expanded TCRs formed significantly more large CDR3 similarity clusters, which is consistent with antigen-driven responses. DPC sensitization did not change the number of TCRs with a frequency above 1 in 1000, and there was no evidence of changes in global repertoire structure. Because every patient had alopecia, a presumed autoimmune disease, the patients' immune response might differ from that of healthy individuals. Repeated subsampling changed both the strength of the expansion versus patch-test correlation and the threshold at which the correlation became significant.

Libraries were made using RACE. Reads for this sample came from a NextSeq 500. Library preparation attached unique molecular identifiers to individual cDNA molecules for quantitative, reproducible TCR counting. Each blood RNA sample was used to sequence both TCR alpha and TCR beta chains. Concerning the study's data processing: The median number of TCRs per sample was around 100,000, ranging from about 20,000 to 700,000. V, J and CDR3 annotation of the TCR reads was performed with the Decombinator software suite. For the PS versus PT1 abundance plots, all samples were subsampled to the same number of TCRs (28,000). TCRs were defined as expanded if absent before sensitization and observed at least eight times at the 2-week time point. Clones were called with MiXCR by TCRdb after fastp trimmed the public reads at Q25, and only in-frame beta chains were retained. Rows matching on CDR3 protein sequence are summarized as one entry with the most common DNA and genes. The V and J calls and clone size come from TCRdb's table, not from the authors' own analysis. Within this sample are about 84,000 distinct CDR3 sequences, with roughly a tenth of them counted one time only. Jointly, the top ten make up around 3.8% of the sample.

Details on this clonotype: Its antigen target is currently unknown. No quality values exist for individual bases; no much larger clone is one base distant.

At the junction V is shortened by 6 bases and J by 6 bases, with 14 bases in between. CDR3 length: 13 amino acids, cysteine to phenylalanine. Left in the record is the CDR3 DNA by itself, 39 bases read in frame from the first base. Sequences MNHEY (CDR1) and SVGAGI (CDR2) are obtained from the germline V gene. The time point label corresponds to: patch test 3, about 24 weeks after DPC sensitization. In the paper's terms, the treatment or condition label means: therapeutic diphenylcyclopropenone sensitization with weekly scalp DPC. Blood at each patch-test visit was drawn before the patch test was applied. Patients were considered eligible if aged 18 to 70, diagnosed with alopecia and deemed suitable for DPC therapy, and patients were excluded if pregnant. Total RNA was isolated from unfractionated whole blood collected in Tempus Blood RNA tubes.

This receptor chain uses TRBV6-5 and TRBJ1-1, with the D gene call left open. Sequencing was performed on whole blood, taken in connection with sensitization to the hapten diphenylcyclopropenone (DPC). The sequence derives from a woman in her 50s with alopecia areata. Some clones in this sample may be carry-over from other donors' samples. The CDR3 in this case is CASRVGGLAEAFF. The nucleotides are TGTGCCAGCAGGGTAGGCGGTTTAGCTGAAGCTTTCTTT.